The sequence of this T cell receptor beta chain was determined in a study of blood T cell repertoires in COVID-19. Study-wide background: Acute and convalescent COVID-19 specimens originated in the United States, Italy and Spain. PBMCs, B-cell-depleted T cells, or T cells were the source of the cDNA or gDNA that made up the material.

The repertoire was sequenced with immunoSEQ multiplex PCR; TCRdb's copy has only in-frame clones and lacks some. The repertoire holds some 300,000 clones, 85% to 90% seen once, with 1% to 1.5% in the top ten. The CDR3 consists of 16 residues. With V trimmed by 4 bases and J by 2 bases, 9 bases remained unmatched. From germline, CDR1 is LGHNA and CDR2 YNFKEQ. The rearrangement uses TRBV4-2 and TRBJ2-3; 7 bases align to TRBD1. The TCR sequence derives from a man aged 65 to 85 with acute or convalescent COVID-19. The sample comprised peripheral blood. The CDR3 region is CASSREPGQNTDTQYF. CDR3 DNA sequence: TGTGCCAGCAGCCGAGAACCGGGACAGAACACAGATACGCAGTATTTT.